This TCR beta chain was recorded in a study of cytotoxic CD8 clonotypes in ibrutinib-treated CLL (dated by TCRdb to the early 2020s). General notes on the study: The cohort had 11 relapsed/refractory and 15 treatment-naive patients; 17 to 18 were IGHV unmutated. Responses were partial in some 24 patients and complete in 2; after median approximately 69 months follow-up, some 15 stayed in remission and some twelve progressed. On average, each sample had a few hundred thousand productive templates and approximately 85,000 productive rearrangements. Samples at response were collected after a median of approximately twelve months of treatment, with a range of roughly 6 to 40 months. Cryopreserved peripheral blood mononuclear cells were collected at three points: before therapy, at response, and at either sustained remission or disease progression. Of the 86 people in the trial, around 26 had longitudinal samples available. Every sample from remission and from progressive disease was obtained while the patients were still on ibrutinib. General conclusions and limits of the study: Baseline clonality exceeded that of age-matched healthy donors and correlated strongly with circulating CD8+ T-cell counts. Clonality increased at ibrutinib response, stayed stable in sustained remission, and fell back toward baseline at progression. Public clonotypes were rare and either shrank or stayed stable during treatment, and the rise in clonality at ibrutinib response reflected expansion of private clonotypes. Sampling times were not matched between sustained-remission and progressing patients, and lymph node repertoires were not studied.

The CDR3 measures 15 amino acids from cysteine to phenylalanine. The entry retains the CDR3 DNA only, 45 bases that are in frame from base 1. The germline V gene encodes CDR1 MDHEN and CDR2 SYDVKM. V loses 3 bases of germline sequence and J loses 5 bases, and the interval between the two ends is 14 bases. The sample's time point, from its label and the paper: roughly 2 years on ibrutinib. For TCR beta library preparation, approximately 2.2 micrograms of genomic DNA were isolated from cryopreserved PBMCs. Longitudinal blood samples from CLL patients receiving ibrutinib monotherapy were subjected to high-throughput TCR beta sequencing. The patients took part in an open-label, single-center phase 2 trial of ibrutinib monotherapy. A MiSeq instrument was used for deep resolution sequencing, which targeted depths ranging from 1 in 1 million up to 1 in 200,000 T cells, with coverage averaging 10x for each clonotype. TCR beta libraries were generated with the immunoSEQ hsTCRB Kit. The original pipeline was this. The data were analyzed with ImmunoSEQ Analyzer and ImmunoSEQ Data Assistant, and V, D and J gene assignments followed IMGT definitions. Clonality, with values ranging from 0 to 1, was calculated as one minus the normalized Shannon entropy of productive rearrangement frequencies. Only overrepresented clonotypes making up at least 0.05% of each patient's repertoire were included in the public clonotype analysis. Approximately 13 age-matched healthy donor repertoires from immuneACCESS served as clonality controls. This immuneACCESS table, as held by TCRdb, lists in-frame sequences with V and J called but not all clones. Of the missing ones, under half trace to an unresolved V gene in checked studies; the others have no known cause. V and J calls and clone size are copied from that table; D and trimming were computed from the DNA. This sample lists more than 150,000 clones; roughly 72% were detected once. Clones ranked in the top ten supply around 15% of the sample.

Comment on this clone: Its target antigen remains unknown. No much larger clone is present one base from it, and per-base qualities are unavailable.

This material consisted of PBMCs, taken after 24 months of ibrutinib treatment. The sequence derives from a human donor with chronic lymphocytic leukemia. The sequence is built from TRBV28 and TRBJ1-3, with the identity of the D gene unclear. The CDR3 in this case is CASSFPGTVRNTIYF. The sequenced DNA is TGTGCCAGCAGTTTCCCCGGAACAGTGAGAAACACCATATATTTT.